This passage covers 7 T cell receptor beta chains from one sample sequenced in a study of shared clonotypes between healthy human individuals. Sequencing was performed with immunoSEQ multiplex PCR; in TCRdb, only in-frame clones are kept and a portion is missing. The sample lists 2 million to 3 million clones, 93% occurring once. The sample comprised naive CD4+ T cells from PBMCs. Subset described: CD45RA+ positively selected. The receptors were gathered from a man aged 18 to 29 in good health. Some clones in this sample may be carry-over from other donors' samples.

This rearrangement joins TRBV6-6 to TRBJ2-7; D possibly corresponds to TRBD2 (6 bases). This CDR3 is built from 15 residues. The V gene lost 5 bases and the J gene lost 0 bases, with 14 bases spanning the gap. Looked up from germline, CDR1 is MNHNY and CDR2 is SVGAGI (reference sequence). The chain's CDR3 is CASSPGGGSSYEQYF. CDR3 sequence (DNA): TGTGCCAGCAGTCCCGGGGGTGGGAGCTCCTACGAGCAGTACTTC.

The rearrangement links TRBV18 to TRBJ2-5; possibly TRBD1 for D (6 bases). V was clipped by 3 bases and J by 5 bases, with 19 bases between them. The CDR3 extends over 16 amino acids. Germline CDR1 KGHSH, CDR2 LQKENI. The CDR3 region is CASSPLGTSREETQYF. The DNA of the CDR3 is TGTGCCAGCTCACCCCTGGGGACATCGAGGGAGGAGACCCAGTACTTC.

In DNA form, the CDR3 reads TGTGCCAGCAGCTTAGCAATGGGGCCGCCCTACGAGCAGTACTTC. Protein sequence: CASSLAMGPPYEQYF. The gene calls are TRBV7-8 and TRBJ2-7; possible D gene TRBD1, 5 bases. Germline V gene sequence: CDR1 SGHVS, CDR2 FQNEAQ. Trimming removed 0 bases from V and 2 bases from J, with 11 bases in between. The CDR3 has 15 residues.

This rearrangement joins TRBV7-9 to TRBJ2-1, with D unresolved. Germline V gene sequence: CDR1 SEHNR, CDR2 FQNEAQ (reference sequence). This CDR3 comprises 15 residues. V lost 1 base to trimming and J lost 9 bases, with 16 bases between them. CDR3 DNA sequence: TGTGCCAGCAGCTTAGGGCTAGTTATTGCGGCTGAGCAGTTCTTC. Its protein is CASSLGLVIAAEQFF.

This chain connects TRBV5-1 to TRBJ2-7, with 8 bases fitting TRBD1. Germline V lookup: CDR1 SGHRS, CDR2 YFSETQ. The CDR3 length is 14 residues. V shed 4 bases, J shed 4 bases, and the junction held 7 bases outside the gene matches. CDR3 amino acids: CASSLDRDRYEQYF. The CDR3 nucleotides are TGCGCCAGCAGCCTGGACAGGGATCGGTACGAGCAGTACTTC.

This chain links TRBV5-1 with TRBJ1-1, with D possibly TRBD1 on 6 matching bases. Looked up from germline, CDR1 is SGHRS and CDR2 is YFSETQ. V dropped 5 bases and J dropped 5 bases, with 19 bases sitting between them. CDR3 size: 15 residues. CDR3 nucleotides: TGCGCCAGCAGGATGGTCGCGGGGGCAGGGACTGAAGCTTTCTTT. Translating it yields CASRMVAGAGTEAFF. Drawing the rest from reference TRBV5-1 and TRBJ1-1, the complete variable domain is KAGVTQTPRYLIKTRGQQVTLSCSPISGHRSVSWYQQTPGQGLQFLFEYFSETQRNKGNFPGRFSGRQFSNSRSEMNVSTLELGDSALYLCASRMVAGAGTEAFFGQGTRLTVV.

V usage is TRBV4-1 and J usage is TRBJ2-1; 10 positions match TRBD2. The CDR3 is made up of 15 amino acids. The germline gives CDR1 MGHRA, CDR2 YSYEKL. V shed 4 bases and J 2 bases; nucleotides not matched to a gene: 2. The CDR3: CASSPGLAAYNEQFF. CDR3 nucleotide sequence: TGCGCCAGCAGCCCCGGACTAGCGGCCTACAATGAGCAGTTCTTC.